This T cell receptor beta chain came from a study of blood T cells in healthy people across ages. The CDR3 is made up of 17 amino acids. Looked up from germline, CDR1 is SEHNR and CDR2 is FQNEAQ (reference sequence). The V gene end was trimmed by 6 bases and the J gene end by 1 base; junction bases not matched to a gene: 14. Study-level points and caveats: Relative to aged donors, long-lived donors carried more naive CD4+ cells and displayed higher diversity.

With a J-beta primer mix and a sample-barcoded 5' primer, a second PCR ran roughly 6 to 12 cycles. TCRdb independently ran MiXCR on the 5' RACE reads; one entry per CDR3 protein. In the table there are 1 million or so distinct CDR3 sequences, almost 25% of which are singletons. On this clonotype itself: The antigen is undetermined.

A further study also used this sample, focusing on T cells of mothers and their children.

The genes are TRBV7-9 and TRBJ2-5, with TRBD2 matching 7 bases. This TCR was sampled from a girl aged 2-10 years in good health. The source material was blood. In DNA form, the CDR3 reads TGTGCCAGCAGTTTAATGGGGGTAGCGGGTCCCCAAGAGACCCAGTACTTC. Translation gives CASSLMGVAGPQETQYF.